The present TCR beta chain was sequenced within a study of blood T cells in healthy people across ages. The authors ran a second PCR of about 7 to 11 cycles using a sample-barcoded 5' primer and a J-beta primer mix. Every molecule of cDNA carried a tag from a template-switch adaptor with 12 random nucleotides. TCRdb fed the 5' RACE reads into MiXCR, producing one record per CDR3 protein. The data contain about 1 million distinct CDR3 sequences, 45% of them singletons. The material sequenced was blood. This TCR came from a woman aged 60-75 years in good health.

This CDR3 is CASSSRGQDLSYEQYF. Written as DNA, the CDR3 is TGTGCCAGCAGCTCCCGGGGACAGGACCTCTCCTACGAGCAGTACTTC. J is TRBJ2-7 and V is TRBV3-1; 8 bases match TRBD1. Germline CDR1 is LGHDT and CDR2 is YNNKEL (reference sequence). After removal of 5 bases from V and 0 bases from J, the junction contained 9 bases not matched to a gene. The CDR3 has 16 amino acids.